This T cell receptor beta chain was obtained from a study of OX40 agonist ivuxolimab in advanced cancers. Regarding the research as a whole: Ivuxolimab, which targeted the costimulatory receptor OX40 (CD134), was an agonistic, fully human IgG2 monoclonal antibody. Intravenous ivuxolimab was administered to patients every 2 weeks at six dose levels: 0.01, 0.1, 0.3, 1.5, 3 and 10 mg/kg. Partial responses occurred in three dose-escalation patients, of whom one had hepatocellular carcinoma and two had cutaneous melanoma. Of the roughly 54 dose-escalation patients, hepatocellular carcinoma was present in around 20, melanoma in around 15, renal cell carcinoma in 9 and head and neck cancer in 9. The monotherapy dose-escalation portion (N ≈ 55 patients) of the phase I ivuxolimab trial is reported in the paper. The dose-escalation cohort was approximately 83% male with a mean age of approximately 60 years, ranging from roughly 23 to 90. Prior anti-PD-1, anti-PD-L1 or anti-CTLA-4 therapy was permitted, and checkpoint inhibitors had been received by about 36% of dose-escalation patients. Peripheral TCRbeta sequencing was intended to test whether TCR sequence diversity was altered and clonal T-cell expansion was caused by ivuxolimab.

Genomic DNA was extracted from sorted cells for sequencing of the TCRbeta CDR3 region. The immunoSEQ Assay was used for sequencing of TCRbeta CDR3 regions. TCRdb stores this immuneACCESS table with in-frame sequences only. Part of the clones is absent; in the studies checked, under half of the shortfall reflects unresolved V genes, and no reason is known for the rest. Recorded for this sample are some 58,000 clones; roughly 80% of them occurred a single time. The top ten clonotypes cover about 3.5% of the sample. According to the germline V gene, CDR1 reads SGHNT and CDR2 reads YENEEA. Trimming takes 3 bases from V and 4 bases from J, and the germline ends sit 15 bases apart. Inclusive of the bounding cysteine and phenylalanine, the CDR3 is 16 residues long. Of the read, only the CDR3 DNA is kept; its 48 bases are in frame from base 1. Study-level results and caveats: The antigen specificity of the peripheral T cells that underwent clonal expansion was not determined. After ivuxolimab, CD8+ T cells had more expanded clones than CD4+ T cells on average. At doses from 0.1 to 3.0 mg/kg, clonal expansion was seen in both CD4+ and CD8+ blood T cells between baseline and week 6. Low levels of normalized T-cell clonal expansion were also shown by some nonresponding patients. In partial responders in the 0.1-3.0 mg/kg groups, normalized peripheral clonal expansion was found to be among the lowest, especially among CD8+ T cells.

About this clone itself: Its specific antigen is unknown. Within one base of it there is no much larger clone, and no base qualities were kept.

Patients with autoimmune disease history or receiving systemic immunosuppression were excluded from the trial. In every dose cohort, peripheral blood was drawn for TCR sequencing at baseline, cycle 4 day 1, and cycle 7 day 1. The samples were taken from a phase I, first-in-human, multicenter, open-label dose-escalation trial of ivuxolimab. Adults with locally advanced or metastatic melanoma, renal cell carcinoma, hepatocellular carcinoma or head and neck squamous cell carcinoma were enrolled in the trial. Before TCR sequencing, CD4+ T cells and CD8+ T cells were sorted from peripheral blood as separate populations.

The sequences come from CD4+ or CD8+ T cells sorted from blood, collected in a trial of the OX40 agonist ivuxolimab. The chain is assembled from TRBV11-3 and TRBJ2-2; the D gene is perhaps TRBD1 or TRBD2, each of them matching over 5 bases. The receptor was isolated from an adult with an advanced solid tumor such as melanoma, head and neck, liver or kidney cancer. DNA sequence: TGTGCCAGCAGCTTGAGAGGGGCCACCTCCACCGGGGAGCTGTTTTTT. The resulting protein is CASSLRGATSTGELFF.